The present entry profiles one T cell receptor (beta chain) with its context. J lost 8 bases, V lost 6 bases, and 8 bases had no gene match. The CDR3 is 15 amino acids. CDR1 is LNHDA, CDR2 SQIVND, per germline (reference sequence). The entry originates in a study of blood T cell repertoires in COVID-19. Background on the study: Samples taken during acute and convalescent COVID-19 were collected in the United States, Italy and Spain. The analysed material was cDNA or gDNA that came from T cells, B-cell-depleted T cells, or PBMCs.

Participants came from some 26 US areas, aged roughly 18 to 89 years. In assigning cohorts, the study relied on participant-reported clinical history. The repertoire was sequenced with immunoSEQ multiplex PCR; TCRdb's copy has only in-frame clones and lacks some. Of a few hundred thousand clones in the sample, 70% to 90% were seen once. The sequencing sample was made of PBMCs or T cells enriched from blood (not recorded which). The sequence derives from a woman aged 40-49 years with acute COVID-19. This chain links TRBV19 with TRBJ1-6; TRBD1 matches at 9 bases. The CDR3 sequence is CASRTQGAGDSPLHF. The CDR3, as DNA: TGTGCCAGTAGAACACAGGGGGCCGGGGATTCACCCCTCCACTTT.